Presented here are 5 T cell receptor beta chains from one specimen sequenced in a study of T cells in Graves' hyperthyroidism and ophthalmopathy. Authors of the study amplified TCR beta CDR3 regions from RNA transcripts. The HTBI primer set was used in a first-round RT-PCR of the TCR CDR3. One entry per CDR3 protein, called by TCRdb with MiXCR from the multiplex PCR reads. The table records hundreds of thousands of distinct CDR3 sequences, around 15% of them present only once. The specimen sequenced was blood. The receptor set was obtained from a woman younger than 35 with Graves' hyperthyroidism.

This clonotype was seen a handful of times. The V gene is TRBV6-1, the J gene TRBJ2-5, with 10 bases that match TRBD2. The CDR3 spans 14 residues. V dropped 8 bases and J dropped 5; count of bases not matched to a gene: 8. Germline values: CDR1 MNHNS, CDR2 SASEGT. The CDR3 DNA reads TGTGCCAGCGCTAGGAGTAGCGGGAGGGAGACCCAGTACTTC. Amino acids: CASARSSGRETQYF.

This clonotype was counted only a few times. CDR3: CASRPGGLNTEAFF. The CDR3 DNA reads TGTGCCAGCAGGCCAGGGGGCTTGAACACTGAAGCTTTCTTT. This sequence joins TRBV6-1 and TRBJ1-1; 8 bases are shared with TRBD1. CDR1 and CDR2 from the germline V gene are MNHNS and SASEGT. With 6 bases clipped from V and 0 bases from J, the junction kept 3 bases outside the gene matches. The CDR3 covers 14 residues.

In the case of this clonotype: This clone may be a read error of a much larger clone one base away. The chain couples TRBV2 to TRBJ2-7, with D perhaps TRBD2 (6 bases). Germline-derived CDR1 and CDR2 are SNHLY and FYNNEI. The CDR3 has 12 residues. CDR3 sequence: CVSQEGSYEQYF. The DNA of the CDR3 is TGTGTCAGCCAGGAGGGTTCCTACGAGCAGTACTTC.

The chain has TRBV14 and TRBJ2-1; D unresolved. The germline gives CDR1 SGHDN, CDR2 FVKESK. The V gene lost 1 base and the J gene lost 2 bases, with 12 bases spanning the gap. The CDR3 has 16 residues. The CDR3 protein is CASSQVALVPYNEQFF. CDR3 sequence (DNA): TGTGCCAGCAGCCAAGTAGCCCTAGTCCCCTACAATGAGCAGTTCTTC.

The V gene is TRBV5-1, the J gene TRBJ1-4; the D gene is possibly TRBD1 (6 bases). The CDR3 is 14 residues long. V lost 5 bases to trimming and J lost 4 bases, with 12 bases between them. Germline V CDR1 and CDR2: SGHRS, YFSETQ. The DNA for the CDR3 is TGCGCCAGCAGGACCGGGACAATTAATGAAAAACTGTTTTTT. Translated: CASRTGTINEKLFF.